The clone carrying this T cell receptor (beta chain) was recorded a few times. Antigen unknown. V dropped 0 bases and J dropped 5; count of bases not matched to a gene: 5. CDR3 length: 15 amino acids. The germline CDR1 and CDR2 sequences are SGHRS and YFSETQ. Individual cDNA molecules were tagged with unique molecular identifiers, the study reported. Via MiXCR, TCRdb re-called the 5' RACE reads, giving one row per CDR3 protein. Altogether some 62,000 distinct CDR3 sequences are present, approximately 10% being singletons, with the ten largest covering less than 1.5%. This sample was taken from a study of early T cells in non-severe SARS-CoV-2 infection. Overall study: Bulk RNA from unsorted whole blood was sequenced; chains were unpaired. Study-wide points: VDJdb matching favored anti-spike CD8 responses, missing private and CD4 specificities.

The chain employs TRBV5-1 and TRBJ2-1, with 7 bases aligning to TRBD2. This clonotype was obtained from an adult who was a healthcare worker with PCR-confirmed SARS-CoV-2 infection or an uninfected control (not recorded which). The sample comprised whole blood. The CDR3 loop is CASSLALAANNEQFF. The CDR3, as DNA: TGCGCCAGCAGCTTGGCTCTAGCGGCTAACAATGAGCAGTTCTTC.